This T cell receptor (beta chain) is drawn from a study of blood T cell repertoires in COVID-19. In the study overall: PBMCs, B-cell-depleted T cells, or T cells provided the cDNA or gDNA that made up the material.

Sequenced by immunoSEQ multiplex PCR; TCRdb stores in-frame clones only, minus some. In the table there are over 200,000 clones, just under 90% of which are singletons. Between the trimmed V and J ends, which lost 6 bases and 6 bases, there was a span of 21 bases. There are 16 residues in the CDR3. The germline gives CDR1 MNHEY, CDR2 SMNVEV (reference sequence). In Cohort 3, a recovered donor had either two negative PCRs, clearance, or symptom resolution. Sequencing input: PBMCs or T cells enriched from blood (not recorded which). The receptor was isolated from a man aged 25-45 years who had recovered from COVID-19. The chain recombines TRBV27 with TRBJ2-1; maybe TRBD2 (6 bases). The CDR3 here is CASRSRWAREVNEQFF. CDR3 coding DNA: TGTGCCAGCAGATCCAGGTGGGCCAGGGAGGTCAATGAGCAGTTCTTC.